This TCR beta chain was obtained from a study of tissue T cells after allogeneic stem cell transplantation. Findings of the study overall: The patient cohort was small and clinically heterogeneous, with limited sampling depth. Across patients, clones rarely overlapped, yet motif clusters were shared tissue-specifically. Only a limited share of tissue TCRs appeared in blood or spleen. Anatomically similar tissues had similar TCR repertoires within each patient.

Time point given: mouse harvest day 14 after allogeneic transplant. The graft held 10^6 splenic CD5+ T cells and 10^7 T-cell-depleted bone marrow cells. Generated by immunoSEQ multiplex PCR, the TCRdb table keeps only in-frame clones and is missing some. This table has 7,800 or so clones, about a third appearing once. By frequency in the sample, this clone is medium-sized. Its antigen is as yet unknown. These gene names are mouse names. The CDR3 end lies 1 residue beyond the end of the read and is filled in from the germline J gene. The CDR3 sequence is 14 residues long. V gave up 8 bases and J gave up 4 bases; unmatched junction bases: 6. The germline gives CDR1 KGHPV, CDR2 FQNQEV (reference sequence).

V gene TRBV26 combines with J gene TRBJ2-7; TRBD2 agrees at 12 bases. This sequence was found in a female BALB/c mouse given C57BL/6 T cells with graft-versus-host disease after an allogeneic hematopoietic cell transplant. Sequenced input: skin. CDR3: CASAPGLGGYEQYF. Incomplete CDR3 DNA: TGTGCCAGCGCCCCGGGACTGGGGGGTTATGAACAGTAC.